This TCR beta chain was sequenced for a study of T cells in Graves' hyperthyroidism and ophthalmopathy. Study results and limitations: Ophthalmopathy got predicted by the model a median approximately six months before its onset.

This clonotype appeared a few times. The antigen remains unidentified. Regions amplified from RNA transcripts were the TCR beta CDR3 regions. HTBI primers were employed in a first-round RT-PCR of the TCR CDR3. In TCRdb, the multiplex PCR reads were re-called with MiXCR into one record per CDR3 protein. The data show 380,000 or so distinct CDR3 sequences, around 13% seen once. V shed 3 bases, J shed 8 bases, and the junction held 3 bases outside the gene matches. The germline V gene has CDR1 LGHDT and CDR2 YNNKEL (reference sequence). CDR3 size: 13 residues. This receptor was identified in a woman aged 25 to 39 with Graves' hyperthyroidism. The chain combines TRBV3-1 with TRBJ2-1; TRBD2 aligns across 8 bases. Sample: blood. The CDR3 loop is CASSQPTSDEQFF. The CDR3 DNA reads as TGTGCCAGCAGCCAGCCGACTAGCGATGAGCAGTTCTTC.